The 5 T cell receptor beta chains below were found in one sample sequenced in a study of control samples from healthy donors and cancer patients. This table comes from immunoSEQ multiplex PCR, and its TCRdb copy is limited to in-frame clones, with some not included. The table includes 130,000 or so clones, 85% to 95% detected once. Sequencing used blood. These receptors all come from a middle-aged man in good health.

The chain recombines TRBV28 with TRBJ2-5, with 9 bases matching TRBD2. V was pared by 3 bases and J by 1 base, with 15 bases of the junction left unmatched. Germline V gene data show CDR1 as MDHEN and CDR2 as SYDVKM. The CDR3 has 19 amino acids. The CDR3 sequence is CASSFAIIPREGLQETQYF. CDR3 sequence (DNA): TGTGCCAGCAGTTTTGCGATTATCCCGCGGGAGGGCCTCCAAGAGACCCAGTACTTC.

The chain recombines TRBV9 with TRBJ2-3, with D possibly being TRBD2 (6 bases). Looked up from germline, CDR1 is SGDLS and CDR2 is YYNGEE. V lost 0 bases to trimming and J lost 4 bases, with 12 bases between them. CDR3 length equals 15 residues. The DNA of the CDR3 is TGTGCCAGCAGCGTAGCGGGAGATAGCCCAGATACGCAGTATTTT. Its translation: CASSVAGDSPDTQYF.

The table lists this clone with a count of one. The chain joins TRBV29-1 to TRBJ1-4; D call uncertain. CDR3 length: 11 residues. CDR1 SQVTM and CDR2 ANQGSEA come from the germline V gene. The V end was cut by 1 base, the J end by 13 bases, with 10 bases between. CDR3 loop: CSVEVEMGLFF. In nucleotides, the CDR3 is TGCAGCGTTGAAGTAGAAATGGGACTGTTTTTT.

The V gene is TRBV6-5, the J gene TRBJ1-2; D is unclear. Germline-derived CDR1 and CDR2 are MNHEY and SVGAGI. Trimming cost V 6 bases and J 8 bases, with 13 bases left between them. This CDR3 has 12 amino acids. Here the CDR3 DNA reads TGTGCCAGCAGCTCACCAGCCGCCGGCTACACCTTC. It translates to CASSSPAAGYTF.

The rearrangement links TRBV7-6 to TRBJ1-1, with D uncertain. V lost 5 bases, J lost 0 bases, and 16 bases lay in between. The CDR3 has 16 amino acids. Germline V gene lookup returns CDR1 SGHVS and CDR2 FNYEAQ. The CDR3 DNA reads as TGTGCCAGCAGCCCAACGGGTATGGGTATGAACACTGAAGCTTTCTTT. It is translated as CASSPTGMGMNTEAFF. The entire variable domain, with the rest obtained from reference TRBV7-6 and TRBJ1-1, is as follows: GAGVSQSPRYKVTKRGQDVALRCDPISGHVSLYWYRQALGQGPEFLTYFNYEAQQDKSGLPNDRFSAERPEGSISTLTIQRTEQRDSAMYRCASSPTGMGMNTEAFFGQGTRLTVV.